Below are 24 T cell receptor beta chains sequenced from a single sample in a study of CD8+ T cells in alopecia areata. Treatment denoted: oral pan-JAK inhibitor, 5-10 mg twice daily. The sequencing template was cDNA reverse transcribed from extracted RNA. Assay used: immunoSEQ multiplex PCR; TCRdb lists only in-frame clones, some missing. The sample records under 150,000 clones, around four fifths being singletons. The material was CD8+ T cells sorted from blood, obtained at week 4, from a patient treated with tofacitinib. Receptors originate from a human donor with alopecia areata.

The chain couples TRBV7-2 to TRBJ2-5, with 9 nucleotides matching TRBD2. Looked up from germline, CDR1 is SGHTA and CDR2 is FQGNSA. The CDR3 covers 17 residues. J was trimmed by 5 bases and V by 6 bases; bases with no gene match: 16. The CDR3 is CASRGLLAGPVMETQYF. The CDR3 DNA reads TGTGCCAGCAGGGGGCTTCTAGCGGGGCCTGTGATGGAGACCCAGTACTTC.

This chain connects TRBV4-3 to TRBJ2-3; D is possibly TRBD1 (6 bases). Germline CDR1 reads LGHNA; CDR2 reads YSLEER. The CDR3 length is 14 residues. The V end lost 4 bases, the J end lost 5 bases, and 13 bases lay between the germline ends. The CDR3 DNA is TGCGCCAGCAGCCCGACTATCAGGGGAGATACGCAGTATTTT. This codes for CASSPTIRGDTQYF.

The V call is TRBV10-3, the J call TRBJ2-7; no reliable D call. There are 16 residues in the CDR3. Germline CDR1 is ENHRY and CDR2 is SYGVKD. The V gene lost 3 bases and the J gene lost 4 bases, with 19 bases spanning the gap. CDR3 region: CAISDTAFKESYEQYF. The CDR3 nucleotides are TGTGCCATCAGTGATACCGCGTTTAAAGAATCGTACGAGCAGTACTTC.

This rearrangement joins TRBV29-1 to TRBJ1-1; D call uncertain. Germline values: CDR1 SQVTM, CDR2 ANQGSEA. This CDR3 has 13 amino acids. Trimming took off 3 bases at V and 7 bases at J, with 15 bases between the two ends. The CDR3 loop is CSVDGRGPDEAFF. In DNA, the CDR3 is TGCAGCGTTGATGGCCGAGGGCCCGATGAAGCTTTCTTT.

This chain uses TRBV7-9 with TRBJ2-1; TRBD1 agrees at 7 bases. Germline CDR1 reads SEHNR; CDR2 reads FQNEAQ (reference sequence). This CDR3 has 13 amino acids. The V segment lost 6 bases and the J segment 8 bases; nucleotides outside the gene matches: 7. CDR3 loop: CASSPGQIYEQFF. The CDR3 DNA reads TGTGCCAGCAGTCCGGGACAGATCTATGAGCAGTTCTTC.

A few counts support this clone. J is TRBJ2-1 and V is TRBV4-3, with 13 nucleotides matching TRBD2. The CDR3 covers 18 residues. Germline CDR1 reads LGHNA; CDR2 reads YSLEER. Trimming took 1 base from V and 8 from J; bases not matched to a gene: 11. CDR3 loop: CASSQGPGTSGVVYEQFF. CDR3 sequence (DNA): TGCGCCAGCAGCCAAGGTCCAGGGACTAGCGGGGTGGTTTATGAGCAGTTCTTC.

The chain joins TRBV7-6 to TRBJ2-7, with 7 bases aligning to TRBD1. The germline V gene has CDR1 SGHVS and CDR2 FNYEAQ. The trim removed 4 bases at V and 0 bases at J, leaving 6 bases unmatched. The CDR3 runs to 15 residues. CDR3 sequence: CASSSGTESSYEQYF. In nucleotides, the CDR3 is TGTGCCAGCAGCTCCGGGACAGAGAGCTCCTACGAGCAGTACTTC.

This rearrangement joins TRBV4-2 to TRBJ2-7, with TRBD1 matching over 10 bases. This CDR3 is 16 amino acids long. The trim removed 3 bases at V and 2 bases at J, leaving 7 bases unmatched. Germline CDR1 and CDR2: LGHNA and YNFKEQ. Written as DNA, the CDR3 is TGTGCCAGCAGCCAGGAAGACAGGGGGCACGCCTACGAGCAGTACTTC. The encoded protein is CASSQEDRGHAYEQYF.

V gene TRBV13 combines with J gene TRBJ2-1; no firm D call. V was shortened by 10 bases and J by 7 bases, with 14 bases between the two germline ends. The CDR3 runs to 12 residues. Per germline, CDR1 PRHDT and CDR2 FYEKMQ (reference sequence). The CDR3 region has the DNA TGTGCCACCGGCCAGGCGAAAAATGAGCAGTTCTTC. This translates into CATGQAKNEQFF.

This clone was seen just once. The chain recombines TRBV7-9 with TRBJ2-2; D unresolved. Germline assignment: CDR1 SEHNR and CDR2 FQNEAQ (reference sequence). V was shortened by 1 base and J by 6 bases, with 12 bases between the two germline ends. The CDR3 length is 15 residues. Here the CDR3 reads CASSLEEVQPGELFF. In DNA, the CDR3 is TGTGCCAGCAGCTTAGAAGAGGTTCAGCCCGGGGAGCTGTTTTTT.

The rearrangement links TRBV6-5 to TRBJ2-1; D not resolved. The CDR3 spans 14 residues. V was shortened by 1 base and J by 5 bases, with 9 bases between the two germline ends. Germline CDR1 reads MNHEY; CDR2 reads SVGAGI. CDR3: CASSYYYSHNEQFF. For the CDR3, the DNA is TGTGCCAGCAGTTACTATTACAGCCACAATGAGCAGTTCTTC.

This clone appeared a single time. The rearrangement uses TRBV29-1 and TRBJ2-5; 12 bases are a match to TRBD2. The germline V gene has CDR1 SQVTM and CDR2 ANQGSEA. V lost 3 bases and J lost 3; bases outside the gene matches: 14. The CDR3 runs 18 residues. CDR3 nucleotide sequence: TGCAGCGTTGACGGGGCCCGACTAGCGGGGGTGCGGGAAGAGACCCAGTACTTC. Translating it yields CSVDGARLAGVREETQYF. Complete variable domain (other parts from reference TRBV29-1 and TRBJ2-5): SAVISQKPSRDICQRGTSLTIQCQVDSQVTMMFWYRQQPGQSLTLIATANQGSEATYESGFVIDKFPISRPNLTFSTLTVSNMSPEDSSIYLCSVDGARLAGVREETQYFGPGTRLLVL.

The rearrangement links TRBV29-1 to TRBJ2-1; D uncertain. The CDR3 extends over 16 amino acids. The V and J ends lost 0 bases and 2 bases respectively, with 14 bases between them. The V gene's germline CDR1 is SQVTM and CDR2 ANQGSEA. As DNA, the CDR3 is TGCAGCGTTGAAGATTTTGTCCCGCCACCCTACAATGAGCAGTTCTTC. Translating gives CSVEDFVPPPYNEQFF.

The rearrangement joins TRBV2 to TRBJ2-3; tentative D call: TRBD2 (5 bases). The germline CDR1 and CDR2 sequences are SNHLY and FYNNEI. CDR3 length: 13 residues. V lost 8 bases and J lost 2, with 11 bases in between. The CDR3: CASCSGPTDTQYF. The CDR3, as DNA: TGTGCCAGCTGCAGCGGACCCACAGATACGCAGTATTTT.

The rearrangement joins TRBV19 to TRBJ1-1; TRBD1 might be the D (6 bases). This CDR3 is 15 amino acids long. Germline V gives CDR1 LNHDA, CDR2 SQIVND (reference sequence). The V and J ends lost 6 bases and 8 bases respectively, with 22 bases between them. The CDR3 region is CASSPWGGRATEAFF. The CDR3 region has the DNA TGTGCCAGTAGCCCCTGGGGGGGCAGGGCAACAGAAGCTTTCTTT.

This chain joins TRBV7-8 and TRBJ2-7; D not certain. In germline, CDR1 is SGHVS, CDR2 FQNEAQ. The CDR3 is 11 amino acids. V dropped 5 bases and J dropped 2 bases, with 4 bases sitting between them. This CDR3 is CASSVAYEQYF. In nucleotides, the CDR3 is TGTGCCAGCAGCGTCGCCTACGAGCAGTACTTC.

The rearrangement joins TRBV21-1 to TRBJ2-7; the DNA was not used to check the table's D call, TRBD2. TRBV21-1 is designated a pseudogene. The CDR3 is 16 residues long. CDR3 sequence reads: CASSKRPGLDGAEQYF. The CDR3 DNA sequence: TGTGCCAGCAGCAAACGCCCGGGACTAGACGGCGCCGAGCAGTACTTC.

This clone was recorded a few times. DNA for the CDR3: TGCAGCGTTGCGGGACAGGGATACGAGCAGTACTTC. Its translation is CSVAGQGYEQYF. V is TRBV29-1 and J is TRBJ2-7; 9 bases fit TRBD1. In germline, CDR1 is SQVTM, CDR2 ANQGSEA. V lost 4 bases and J lost 4; bases outside the gene matches: 2. This CDR3 contains 12 residues.

The chain employs TRBV29-1 and TRBJ2-1; D could derive from TRBD1 or TRBD2 (5 bases each). CDR1 and CDR2 from the germline V gene are SQVTM and ANQGSEA. The CDR3 totals 13 residues. The germline V and J ends were trimmed by 3 bases and 7 bases, with 13 bases remaining between them. The CDR3 nucleotides read TGCAGCGTTGAGGGTGGGGGTTGGAATGAGCAGTTCTTC. Translating gives CSVEGGGWNEQFF.

The count of this clone is one. Distinct nucleotide sequences in the sample also encode this CDR3. V is TRBV4-1 and J is TRBJ2-7; D gene uncertain. This CDR3 spans 11 amino acids. Trimming stripped 1 base from V and 5 bases from J, with 3 bases between. Germline assignment: CDR1 MGHRA and CDR2 YSYEKL. Written as DNA, the CDR3 is TGCGCCAGCAGCCAAGGTAACGAGCAGTACTTC. As protein: CASSQGNEQYF.

This rearrangement joins TRBV7-9 to TRBJ2-5; the D is unclear. CDR3 size: 15 residues. The V and J ends lost 2 bases and 3 bases respectively, with 13 bases between them. In germline, CDR1 is SEHNR, CDR2 FQNEAQ (reference sequence). CDR3 residues: CASSLIARTEETQYF. CDR3 coding DNA: TGTGCCAGCAGCTTAATAGCCCGGACCGAAGAGACCCAGTACTTC.

The chain is built from TRBV7-6 and TRBJ2-5; no clear D gene. Trimming cost V 1 base and J 5 bases, with 14 bases left between them. The CDR3 runs 15 residues. From germline, CDR1 is SGHVS and CDR2 FNYEAQ. The CDR3 reads CASSLDDSSRETQYF. The CDR3 coding sequence is TGTGCCAGCAGCTTAGATGACTCCAGTCGCGAGACCCAGTACTTC.

This rearrangement joins TRBV30 to TRBJ2-3; D might be TRBD2 (5 bases). Germline assignment: CDR1 GTSNPN and CDR2 SVGIG (reference sequence). Deletions cut 1 base from V and 1 base from J, with 6 bases between. The CDR3 loop spans 13 amino acids. The CDR3 coding sequence is TGTGCCTGGAGTGATAGCGGCACAGATACGCAGTATTTT. Residues: CAWSDSGTDTQYF.

The chain carries TRBV6-5 and TRBJ1-1; no firm D call. This CDR3 is 14 amino acids long. Germline-derived CDR1 and CDR2 are MNHEY and SVGAGI. Trimming left V 5 bases short and J 7 bases short, with 17 bases between. The CDR3 sequence: CASSASGVSIEAFF. As DNA, the CDR3 is TGTGCCAGCAGTGCGAGTGGAGTCTCCATTGAAGCTTTCTTT.